The 28 T cell receptor beta chains in this list originate from one sample, sequenced in a study of human T cells and chemical hapten exposure. TCRdb reprocessed the RACE reads with MiXCR, giving one entry per CDR3 protein. The table shows approximately 260,000 distinct CDR3 sequences, with approximately 8.6% occurring only once. Time point specified: pre-sensitization, week 0. Treatment reported: therapeutic diphenylcyclopropenone sensitization with weekly scalp DPC. The sequences come from whole blood, collected in connection with sensitization to the hapten diphenylcyclopropenone (DPC). Receptors originate from a woman aged 35 to 49 with alopecia areata. Some clones in this sample may be carry-over from other donors' samples.

The CDR3 DNA is TGTGCCAGCAGACCCGCCCCTCTAAAGGGGGTTGATGAGCAGTTCTTC. Amino acid sequence: CASRPAPLKGVDEQFF. The chain uses TRBV12-3 or TRBV12-4 and TRBJ2-1; tentative D call: TRBD1 (6 bases). This CDR3 spans 16 amino acids. V lost 6 bases to trimming and J lost 8 bases, with 23 bases between them.

This clonotype was detected a few times. The chain couples TRBV6-2 or TRBV6-3 to TRBJ2-2; 10 bases are a match to TRBD2. Trimming took 4 bases from V and 9 from J; bases not matched to a gene: 14. Germline CDR1 and CDR2: MNHEY and SVGEGT. This CDR3 is 17 amino acids long. CDR3 bases: TGTGCCAGCAGTTCCCCCGGAGCTAGCGGGAGCGAGCGGGAGCTGTTTTTT. It codes for CASSSPGASGSERELFF.

The chain joins TRBV6-5 to TRBJ2-7; 11 nucleotides align to TRBD2. Germline trimming cut 5 bases from V and 3 bases from J; bases unmatched to any gene: 9. CDR3 length: 16 amino acids. The germline CDR1 and CDR2 sequences are MNHEY and SVGAGI. Here the CDR3 reads CASSRSSTSGIYEQYF. The DNA for the CDR3 is TGTGCCAGCAGTCGATCCTCGACTAGCGGGATCTACGAGCAGTACTTC.

J is TRBJ2-2 and V is TRBV24-1, with D possibly matching TRBD2 (6 bases). The germline CDR1 and CDR2 sequences are KGHDR and SFDVKD. Trimming stripped 0 bases from V and 2 bases from J, with 12 bases between. CDR3 size: 17 residues. CDR3 sequence (DNA): TGTGCCACCAGTGATTTGCCTATTACTAGCAACACCGGGGAGCTGTTTTTT. Its translation: CATSDLPITSNTGELFF.

The chain has TRBV18 and TRBJ1-2; 7 bases agree with TRBD1. Trimming at V came to 3 bases and at J to 3 bases, leaving 7 bases not matched to a gene. Germline V CDR1 and CDR2: KGHSH, LQKENI. The CDR3 contains 15 residues. CDR3 sequence (DNA): TGTGCCAGCTCACCTGAGGGGGCCAACGACTATGGCTACACCTTC. It translates to CASSPEGANDYGYTF.

V usage is TRBV6-5 and J usage is TRBJ2-5; a weak D match, TRBD2 (5 bases). The V gene's germline CDR1 is MNHEY and CDR2 SVGAGI. The CDR3 totals 15 residues. Trimming removed 6 bases from V and 5 bases from J, with 19 bases in between. CDR3 sequence: CASSHGVGLHETQYF. The DNA for the CDR3 is TGTGCCAGCAGCCACGGGGTAGGGCTCCATGAGACCCAGTACTTC.

This clonotype has a count of ten or more. V and J are TRBV9 and TRBJ2-1; perhaps TRBD2 as D (6 bases). From germline, CDR1 is SGDLS and CDR2 YYNGEE. This CDR3 has 14 residues. V shed 3 bases and J shed 14 bases, with 21 bases lying between them. This CDR3 is CASSDGGSGSSKFF. DNA for the CDR3: TGTGCCAGCAGCGACGGGGGTAGCGGATCCTCCAAGTTCTTC. Based on the CDR3 plus reference TRBV9 and TRBJ2-1, the full variable domain is DSGVTQTPKHLITATGQRVTLRCSPRSGDLSVYWYQQSLDQGLQFLIQYYNGEERAKGNILERFSAQQFPDLHSELNLSSLELGDSALYFCASSDGGSGSSKFFGPGTRLTVL.

This chain connects TRBV5-4 to TRBJ2-1, with TRBD2 identical over 12 bases. V shed 1 base, J shed 7 bases, and the junction held 6 bases outside the gene matches. CDR3 length equals 16 residues. The germline V gene encodes CDR1 SGHNT and CDR2 YYREEE (reference sequence). The CDR3 coding sequence is TGTGCCAGCAGCTTGTTCTTGACTAGCGGGAGTAATGAGCAGTTCTTC. Translated: CASSLFLTSGSNEQFF.

This clonotype was observed a handful of times. This chain links TRBV7-2 with TRBJ2-1; D call uncertain. V gave up 5 bases and J gave up 9 bases, with 20 bases separating them. The CDR3 length is 15 residues. Germline V gene lookup returns CDR1 SGHTA and CDR2 FQGNSA. This CDR3 reads CASSERALSLLEQFF. CDR3 coding DNA: TGTGCCAGCAGCGAACGGGCCCTCTCTCTGCTTGAGCAGTTCTTC.

Many counts were recorded for this clonotype. This chain links TRBV28 with TRBJ2-3, with a possible D match to TRBD1 (5 bases). Germline V CDR1 and CDR2: MDHEN, SYDVKM. The CDR3 length is 13 residues. Trimming left V 6 bases short and J 3 bases short, with 10 bases between. In DNA form, the CDR3 reads TGTGCCAGCAGGTTGCAGGGAACAGATACGCAGTATTTT. Its protein is CASRLQGTDTQYF.

The V gene is TRBV6-5, the J gene TRBJ1-5; 11 nucleotides agree with TRBD1. Per the germline V gene, CDR1 is MNHEY and CDR2 is SVGAGI. There are 15 residues in the CDR3. V lost 6 bases, J lost 6 bases, and 7 bases stayed unmatched. The CDR3 sequence is CASRAGQGAGQPQHF. The CDR3 nucleotides read TGTGCCAGCAGAGCCGGACAGGGGGCGGGTCAGCCCCAGCATTTT.

The rearrangement joins TRBV6-2 or TRBV6-3 to TRBJ2-1; 10 nucleotides agree with TRBD2. V shed 6 bases, J shed 9 bases, and the junction held 11 bases outside the gene matches. The CDR3 is 15 residues long. Germline loops: CDR1 MNHEY, CDR2 SVGEGT. The CDR3 DNA reads as TGTGCCAGCAGGCCTACTAGCGGGATATCGGTTGAGCAGTTCTTC. Translating it yields CASRPTSGISVEQFF.

Only a few counts were recorded for this clonotype. The chain is built from TRBV20-1 and TRBJ2-1; D assignment may be TRBD1 or TRBD2 (5 bases each). This CDR3 has 12 residues. Trimming removed 1 base at V and 9 bases at J, with 10 bases between. Germline CDR1 and CDR2: DFQATT and SNEGSKA (reference sequence). CDR3 in DNA: TGCAGTGCTAGAGGGGGGAAGGGTGAGCAGTTCTTC. It codes for CSARGGKGEQFF.

This clonotype occurred a few times. V is TRBV20-1 and J is TRBJ2-1; D might be TRBD2 (6 bases). There are 13 residues in the CDR3. Germline lookup yields CDR1 DFQATT and CDR2 SNEGSKA (reference sequence). Trimming took 6 bases from V and 8 from J, leaving 17 bases between them. The CDR3 protein is CSAIGGTSYEQFF. DNA for the CDR3: TGCAGTGCGATTGGAGGGACCTCCTATGAGCAGTTCTTC.

The genes are TRBV20-1 and TRBJ2-1, with D possibly being TRBD1 (6 bases). V was shortened by 4 bases and J by 6 bases, with 10 bases between the two germline ends. Germline V CDR1 and CDR2: DFQATT, SNEGSKA (reference sequence). The CDR3 is made up of 12 amino acids. The CDR3 is CSAIRTANEQFF. The CDR3 region has the DNA TGCAGTGCTATCCGGACAGCCAATGAGCAGTTCTTC.

This clonotype was detected many times. V usage is TRBV25-1 and J usage is TRBJ2-1, with TRBD2 matching 12 bases. CDR1 MGHDK and CDR2 SYGVNS come from the germline V gene. Trimming cost V 5 bases and J 3 bases; bases outside gene matches: 5. The CDR3 covers 16 residues. The CDR3 loop is CASSHLTSGSYNEQFF. CDR3 bases: TGTGCCAGCAGTCACCTGACTAGCGGGAGCTACAATGAGCAGTTCTTC.

This clonotype was seen a few times. This chain joins TRBV29-1 and TRBJ2-7, with TRBD1 identical over 8 bases. CDR1 and CDR2 from the germline V gene are SQVTM and ANQGSEA. The ends lost 4 bases at V and 3 bases at J; junction bases unmatched: 5. This CDR3 comprises 13 residues. CDR3 sequence (DNA): TGCAGCGTTGCGCGGACAGGGAACTACGAGCAGTACTTC. Protein sequence: CSVARTGNYEQYF.

In this sample, this clonotype turned up many times. This chain connects TRBV7-9 to TRBJ2-2; 11 bases map to TRBD1. The CDR3 is 17 amino acids. Germline V gene data show CDR1 as SEHNR and CDR2 as FQNEAQ (reference sequence). Unmatched junction bases numbered 7, after V lost 5 bases and J lost 2 bases. CDR3 sequence: CASSTRTGGPNTGELFF. DNA for the CDR3: TGTGCCAGCAGCACCCGGACAGGGGGCCCTAACACCGGGGAGCTGTTTTTT.

In this sample, this clonotype turned up a few times. The V call is TRBV4-3, the J call TRBJ2-5, with 11 nucleotides matching TRBD1. The CDR3 runs to 15 residues. CDR1 is LGHNA and CDR2 is YSLEER in the germline V gene. Unmatched junction bases numbered 3, after V lost 1 base and J lost 5 bases. CDR3 nucleotide sequence: TGCGCCAGCAGCCAAGGGACAGGGGGCGCGGAGACCCAGTACTTC. The encoded protein is CASSQGTGGAETQYF.

The rearrangement joins TRBV28 to TRBJ2-3; D assignment may be TRBD1 or TRBD2 (5 bases each). V was shortened by 7 bases and J by 5 bases, with 13 bases between the two germline ends. This CDR3 is 13 amino acids long. Per germline, CDR1 MDHEN and CDR2 SYDVKM. The CDR3 sequence: CASNEGLIDTQYF. CDR3 sequence (DNA): TGTGCCAGCAATGAGGGGCTAATAGATACGCAGTATTTT.

This clonotype showed up just a few times. This chain connects TRBV27 to TRBJ2-7; D could derive from TRBD1 or TRBD2 (5 bases each). The length of the CDR3 is 13 residues. Between the trimmed V and J ends, which lost 11 bases and 4 bases, there was a span of 18 bases. The V gene's germline CDR1 is MNHEY and CDR2 SMNVEV (reference sequence). The CDR3 nucleotides are TGTGCCGCTGCTTGGACTCAGGGTTACGAGCAGTACTTC. It translates to CAAAWTQGYEQYF.

This clonotype was counted many times. The gene calls are TRBV2 and TRBJ2-4; TRBD1 might be the D (5 bases). Between the trimmed V and J ends, which lost 6 bases and 8 bases, there was a span of 14 bases. Germline assignment: CDR1 SNHLY and CDR2 FYNNEI. The CDR3 has 13 amino acids. The DNA of the CDR3 is TGTGCCAGCAGGCCCACAGGTAGTGACATTCAGTACTTC. This sequence encodes CASRPTGSDIQYF.

This clonotype was counted at least ten times. CDR3 sequence: CASSLAPGGDLHF. CDR3 sequence (DNA): TGTGCCAGCAGCTTAGCCCCAGGGGGGGACCTCCACTTT. The chain joins TRBV7-2 to TRBJ1-6; TRBD1 matches at 7 bases. Looked up from germline, CDR1 is SGHTA and CDR2 is FQGNSA. V trimming: 0 bases; J trimming: 15 bases; junction bases outside the gene matches: 5. The CDR3 length is 13 residues.

This sequence joins TRBV6-5 and TRBJ2-5, with 9 bases fitting TRBD1. The CDR3 has 15 residues. Germline V CDR1 and CDR2: MNHEY, SVGAGI. V trimming: 2 bases; J trimming: 5 bases; junction bases outside the gene matches: 6. The chain's CDR3 is CASSYARTGVETQYF. In DNA, the CDR3 is TGTGCCAGCAGTTACGCTCGGACAGGGGTCGAGACCCAGTACTTC.

This clonotype occurred a few times. V is TRBV5-5 and J is TRBJ2-7; D possibly corresponds to TRBD2 (6 bases). The V gene lost 0 bases and the J gene lost 0 bases, with 13 bases spanning the gap. The CDR3 covers 16 residues. Germline V gene sequence: CDR1 SGHKS, CDR2 YYEKEE (reference sequence). The CDR3 sequence: CASSLGGAGHSYEQYF. The CDR3 DNA follows: TGTGCCAGCAGCTTGGGGGGCGCGGGGCACTCCTACGAGCAGTACTTC.

The chain recombines TRBV9 with TRBJ2-1; the D is unclear. V lost 4 bases, J lost 9 bases, and 17 bases lay in between. Germline CDR1 reads SGDLS; CDR2 reads YYNGEE. The length of the CDR3 is 14 residues. For the CDR3, the DNA is TGTGCCAGCAGCCCCCGGCTGGGGTTGGGTGAGCAGTTCTTC. It encodes CASSPRLGLGEQFF.

Only a few counts were recorded for this clonotype. The V and J genes are TRBV30 and TRBJ2-7, with D perhaps given as TRBD1 or TRBD2 (5 bases each). Germline V lookup: CDR1 GTSNPN, CDR2 SVGIG (reference sequence). Trimming removed 2 bases from V and 6 bases from J, with 20 bases in between. The CDR3 spans 15 residues. Here the CDR3 DNA reads TGTGCCTGGAGTCTGCGGGTGTCCCAGGGATCCGAGCAGTACTTC. This gives the protein CAWSLRVSQGSEQYF.

The chain recombines TRBV6-2 or TRBV6-3 with TRBJ2-7, with a weak D call TRBD2 (6 bases). Germline V lookup: CDR1 MNHEY, CDR2 SVGEGT. This CDR3 is built from 13 residues. Trimming took off 6 bases at V and 6 bases at J, with 15 bases between the two ends. The CDR3: CASSAPAGREQYF. DNA for the CDR3: TGTGCCAGCAGCGCCCCCGCGGGACGCGAGCAGTACTTC.